This T cell receptor beta chain is from a study of blood T cells in healthy people across ages. Looking at the study overall: Capture via template switching afforded approximately one barcoded beta molecule per two T cells. Findings and limits, study-wide: A greater number of naive CD4+ cells and higher diversity distinguished long-lived donors from aged donors.

Primed by a sample-barcoded 5' primer and a J-beta primer mix, a second PCR proceeded for roughly 6 to 12 cycles. TCRdb used MiXCR to reprocess the 5' RACE reads, holding one entry per CDR3 protein. The data contain 1.5 million to 2 million distinct CDR3 sequences, roughly two fifths of them singletons. The sample providers were healthy Caucasian people from Russia, aged roughly 6 to 95. Isolation of PBMCs gave at least 7 million cells per sample. Germline CDR1 reads DFQATT; CDR2 reads SNEGSKA (reference sequence). This CDR3 has 13 amino acids. This clonotype was seen only a few times. Antigen: not known.

The TCR was taken from a human donor in good health. This chain connects TRBV20-1 to TRBJ2-7; D may correspond to TRBD1 or TRBD2 (6 bases each). The DNA end lines up better with TRBJ2-5; the J call may be wrong. The sequencing sample was made of blood. Here the CDR3 DNA reads TGCAGTGCTTTAACAGGGAGCGGGCAGACCCAGTACTTC. It translates to CSALTGSGQTQYF.